These T cell receptor beta chains were read from a single sample in a study of T cells in tumors after PD-1 blockade. TCRdb keeps only in-frame clones here, not all; method: immunoSEQ multiplex PCR. Of approximately 9,300 clones in the sample, 67% were seen once. Sequencing used tumor tissue, obtained after anti-PD-1 treatment. The receptors originated from a human donor with basal cell carcinoma. CDR3s include the opening cysteine and the closing phenylalanine or tryptophan. D genes are given only for firm matches. Only some rows state a clone size, as once, few, many or a class for expanded clones.

TRBJ1-2,-,-,TRBV11-3,CASSLELETIYGYTF,TGTGCCAGCAGCTTAGAGTTGGAGACGATCTATGGCTACACCTTC
TRBJ2-5,-,-,TRBV6-1,CASSEGAGQGETQYF,TGTGCCAGCAGTGAAGGGGCAGGGCAGGGAGAGACCCAGTACTTC
TRBJ2-1,once,TRBD2,TRBV28,CASNLTAGGRNEQFF,TGTGCCAGCAATTTAACGGCGGGAGGTCGTAATGAGCAGTTCTTC
TRBJ2-1,-,-,TRBV19,CASSIGQGSDEQFF,TGTGCCAGTAGTATAGGGCAGGGGTCCGATGAGCAGTTCTTC
TRBJ1-2,-,-,TRBV2,CASSVEGYGYTF,TGTGCCAGCAGTGTCGAGGGCTATGGCTACACCTTC
TRBJ2-1,once,TRBD2,TRBV30,CAWSGTSGYNEQFF,TGTGCCTGGAGTGGGACTAGCGGGTACAATGAGCAGTTCTTC
TRBJ2-7,-,TRBD2,TRBV18,CASSLMTSGRQEQYF,TGTGCCAGCTCACTTATGACTAGCGGGAGGCAGGAGCAGTACTTC
TRBJ2-2,-,TRBD2,TRBV5-1,CATSRILAGGMNTGELFF,TGCGCCACCAGCCGCATCCTCGCGGGGGGGATGAACACCGGGGAGCTGTTTTTT
TRBJ2-4,few,-,TRBV19,CASSISGGQAKNIQYF,TGTGCCAGTAGTATTTCTGGGGGGCAAGCCAAAAACATTCAGTACTTC
TRBJ2-7,-,TRBD1,TRBV7-2,CASAPGQGPYEQYF,TGTGCCAGCGCACCGGGACAGGGGCCCTACGAGCAGTACTTC
TRBJ1-5,-,-,TRBV30,CAWSVKQLGGQPQHF,TGTGCCTGGAGTGTCAAGCAATTGGGGGGGCAGCCCCAGCATTTT
TRBJ2-7,-,-,TRBV6-5,CASRTFRGAENEQYF,TGTGCCAGCAGAACCTTCAGGGGGGCGGAAAACGAGCAGTACTTC
TRBJ2-1,-,TRBD2,TRBV6-4,CASSDSTGGKIF,TGTGCCAGCAGTGACTCGACGGGGGGGAAGATCTTC
TRBJ1-1,-,-,TRBV9,CASSPEVGGNTEAFF,TGTGCCAGCAGCCCCGAGGTTGGGGGAAACACTGAAGCTTTCTTT
TRBJ1-2,-,-,TRBV28,CASSLRFGYTF,TGTGCCAGCAGTTTACGGTTTGGCTACACCTTC